This is a list of T cell receptor beta chains from one sample in a study of CXCR3-negative and CXCR3-positive naive CD8 T cells. TCRdb reprocessed the 5' RACE reads and keeps a single row for each CDR3 protein, giving no DNA. This sample's clone table lists about 89,000 distinct CDR3 sequences. Material for sequencing was naive CXCR3+ CD8+ T cells from blood. The receptors shown here come from a human donor in good health. Some clones in this sample may be carry-over from other donors' samples. The CDR3 runs from the conserved cysteine through the conserved F or W.

v_gene	j_gene	CDR3aa
TRBV12-3/TRBV12-4	TRBJ2-7	CASRPRSSSYEQYF
TRBV29-1	TRBJ2-6	CSVTGVAGANVLTF
TRBV7-9	TRBJ2-7	CATAEDYEQYF
TRBV29-1	TRBJ2-7	CSVEKLDSYEQYF
TRBV6-2/TRBV6-3	TRBJ2-7	CASSTGDDYEQYF
TRBV7-9	TRBJ1-1	CASSLTDVYTEAFF
TRBV9	TRBJ1-2	CASSVAQTGPNYGYTF
TRBV29-1	TRBJ2-1	CSVEASGLYNEQFF
TRBV12-3/TRBV12-4	TRBJ1-1	CASSPESNTEAFF
TRBV12-3/TRBV12-4	TRBJ1-2	CASSLVSRQGWYGYTF
TRBV3-1	TRBJ2-1	CASSVTSGGRNEQFF
TRBV25-1	TRBJ2-2	CASSEVEESGELFF
TRBV2	TRBJ1-1	CASMTGIGLTEAFF
TRBV3-2	TRBJ2-5	CASSQPPQETQYF
TRBV7-9	TRBJ2-1	CASSLVTLSYNEQFF
TRBV7-9	TRBJ2-2	CASSLVAANTGELFF
TRBV12-3/TRBV12-4	TRBJ1-5	CASSLGAASDNQPQHF
TRBV28	TRBJ2-5	CASSFWSGVGDPETQYF
TRBV28	TRBJ1-1	CASSFRGLTEAFF
TRBV29-1	TRBJ1-1	CSVETGDMNTEAFF
TRBV28	TRBJ2-1	CASRLAGGSSYNEQFF
TRBV6-2/TRBV6-3	TRBJ2-5	CASSLAASETQYF
TRBV30	TRBJ2-2	CAWSVQLAGNTGELFF
TRBV13	TRBJ2-1	CASSVPAGEQFF
TRBV20-1	TRBJ1-2	CSAKTGIYGYTF
TRBV15	TRBJ2-1	CATSRTQGGLMGEQFF
TRBV9	TRBJ2-1	CASSVAVGASYNEQFF
TRBV12-3/TRBV12-4	TRBJ2-2	CASMGDRGAGELFF
TRBV14	TRBJ2-7	CASHPGEVAYEQYF
TRBV7-6	TRBJ1-6	CASSSGGVSPLHF
TRBV15	TRBJ1-1	CATRSGYTEAFF
TRBV23-1	TRBJ2-3	CASSQSEPTKRERTDTQYF
TRBV15	TRBJ2-2	CATSSPELSTGELFF
TRBV29-1	TRBJ1-2	CSVEDVTGRNGGYTF
TRBV12-5	TRBJ2-1	CASGLDAGFPGSTYNEQFF
TRBV20-1	TRBJ2-7	CSARPIVTGVQFYEQYF
TRBV5-1	TRBJ2-7	CASSPTGTASPSESLKQYF
TRBV4-3	TRBJ1-2	CASSPEEQGLYGYTF
TRBV28	TRBJ1-6	CASSSRDSPYNSPLHF
TRBV7-6	TRBJ2-3	CASSAKEGADTQYF
TRBV2	TRBJ2-1	CASRVTGDYHNEQFF
TRBV6-5	TRBJ2-7	CASSYSTGELSYEQYF